Listed below are T cell receptor beta chains from one sample, sequenced in a study of T cell responses to AZD1222 COVID-19 vaccine. The method was immunoSEQ multiplex PCR; TCRdb's version includes in-frame clones alone and lacks a portion of them. The sample has roughly 120,000 clones; approximately 83% are singletons. Sequencing was performed on peripheral blood, taken on day 0 of AZD1222 vaccination. These receptor sequences come from an adult in good health. CDR3s include the opening cysteine and the closing phenylalanine or tryptophan. The D gene is left open where the match is weak. Only part of the rows carry a size: once, few, many, or a class if the clone is expanded.

D gene,J gene,V gene,clone size,CDR3 DNA,CDR3 protein
NA,TRBJ2-4,TRBV15,NA,TGTGCCACCAGCAGAGATGGGCCTGACAAAAACATTCAGTACTTC,CATSRDGPDKNIQYF
NA,TRBJ1-2,TRBV9,NA,TGTGCCAGCAGCGTAGCCGGGGTCGGAGGCTACACCTTC,CASSVAGVGGYTF
NA,TRBJ2-7,TRBV20-1,NA,TGCAGTGCTCTAAGTGGGTACGAGCAGTACTTC,CSALSGYEQYF
NA,TRBJ1-1,TRBV19,NA,TGTGCCAGTAGCGAAAGGGGTTTTGAAGCTTTCTTT,CASSERGFEAFF
NA,TRBJ2-3,TRBV7-9,NA,TGTGCCACCGAGGCGGATACGCAGTATTTT,CATEADTQYF
TRBD2,TRBJ2-1,TRBV19,NA,TGTGCCAGTAGTACAGGACTAGCGGGAGGGCGGGGTGAGCAGTTCTTC,CASSTGLAGGRGEQFF
NA,TRBJ2-5,TRBV4-1,NA,TGCGCCAGCAGCCAAGGCAACGGTAGGACCCAGTACTTC,CASSQGNGRTQYF
TRBD2,TRBJ2-4,TRBV2,NA,TGTGCCAGCACTATACTAGCGGGGCGGGACATTCAGTACTTC,CASTILAGRDIQYF
NA,TRBJ1-2,TRBV2,few,TGTGCCAGCAGGGGTGATTGGTCGTCAATTCTTAGCTATGGCTACACCTTC,CASRGDWSSILSYGYTF
TRBD1,TRBJ2-7,TRBV6-2/TRBV6-3,NA,TGTGCCAGCAGTACTCCAACAAGGACAGGCCTACGCTCCTACGAGCAGTACTTC,CASSTPTRTGLRSYEQYF
NA,TRBJ2-2,TRBV10-1,NA,TGCGCCAGCAGTGAAAGGAACAGCGGAACCGGGGAGCTGTTTTTT,CASSERNSGTGELFF
TRBD1,TRBJ1-2,TRBV19,NA,TGTGCCAGTAGTAGGACAGGGATATTGGGTGGCTACACCTTC,CASSRTGILGGYTF
TRBD1,TRBJ2-3,TRBV5-1,NA,TGCGCCAGCAGCCTGTTCGGACAGGGAAATTGGGGCACAGATACGCAGTATTTT,CASSLFGQGNWGTDTQYF
NA,TRBJ2-3,TRBV5-1,NA,TGCGCCAGCAGCTTCGTTTCGCCGCCAGATACGCAGTATTTT,CASSFVSPPDTQYF
TRBD2,TRBJ2-7,TRBV11-2,NA,TGTGCCAGCAGCCCCCTACGCCGTGTGGGAGGGAGGACCTACGAGCAGTACTTC,CASSPLRRVGGRTYEQYF
NA,TRBJ2-3,TRBV5-4,NA,TGTGCCAGCAGCTATAAGAGTACGCAGTATTTT,CASSYKSTQYF
NA,TRBJ2-1,TRBV6-5,NA,TGTGCCAGCAGCTGGCGACCGAGCTCCTACAATGAGCAGTTCTTC,CASSWRPSSYNEQFF
NA,TRBJ2-3,TRBV27,NA,TGTGCCAGCAGTTTGGTGGGACTTGTGATGGATACGCAGTATTTT,CASSLVGLVMDTQYF
NA,TRBJ1-2,TRBV4-2,NA,TGTGCCAGCAGCCCGTCTGAGTTGTCCCCCCGGGACGGTGGCTACACCTTC,CASSPSELSPRDGGYTF
NA,TRBJ2-3,TRBV6-1,NA,TGTGCCAGCAGTGAACCCCAGGGAGGAGGCACAGATACGCAGTATTTT,CASSEPQGGGTDTQYF